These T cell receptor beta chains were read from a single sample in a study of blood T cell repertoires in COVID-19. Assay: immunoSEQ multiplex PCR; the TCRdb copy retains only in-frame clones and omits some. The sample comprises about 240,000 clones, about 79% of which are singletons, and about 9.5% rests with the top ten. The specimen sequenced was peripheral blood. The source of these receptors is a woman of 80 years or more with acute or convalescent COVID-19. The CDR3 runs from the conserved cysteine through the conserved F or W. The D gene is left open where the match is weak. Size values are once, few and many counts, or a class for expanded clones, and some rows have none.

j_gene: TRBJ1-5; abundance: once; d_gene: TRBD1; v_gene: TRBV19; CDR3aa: CATTGDREQPQHF; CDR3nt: TGTGCCACCACGGGGGACAGGGAACAGCCCCAGCATTTT
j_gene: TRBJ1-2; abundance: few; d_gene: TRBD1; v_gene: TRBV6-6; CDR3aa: CASSPSVGVGGRAGYTF; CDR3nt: TGTGCCAGCAGTCCTTCGGTCGGAGTAGGGGGCAGGGCCGGCTACACCTTC
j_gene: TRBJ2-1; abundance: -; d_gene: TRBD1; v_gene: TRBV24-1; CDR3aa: CATSGGQGAMSSYNEQFF; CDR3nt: TGTGCCACCAGTGGGGGACAGGGGGCTATGAGCTCCTACAATGAGCAGTTCTTC
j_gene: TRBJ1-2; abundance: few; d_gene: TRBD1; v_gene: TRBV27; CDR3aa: CASSRTGGSYGYTF; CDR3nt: TGTGCCAGCAGCCGGACAGGGGGCTCGTATGGCTACACCTTC
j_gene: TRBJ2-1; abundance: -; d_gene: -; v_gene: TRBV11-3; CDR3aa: CASSLGGRLDNEQFF; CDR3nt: TGTGCCAGCAGCTTAGGGGGGCGTCTCGACAATGAGCAGTTCTTC
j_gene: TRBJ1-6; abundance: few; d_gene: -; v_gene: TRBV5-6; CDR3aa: CASSVPGQQYNSPLHF; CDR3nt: TGTGCCAGCAGCGTCCCGGGACAACAGTATAATTCACCCCTCCACTTT
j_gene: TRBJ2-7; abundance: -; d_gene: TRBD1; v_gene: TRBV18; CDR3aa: CASSPLGQGVVEQYF; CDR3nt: TGTGCCAGCTCACCACTGGGACAGGGTGTGGTCGAGCAGTACTTC
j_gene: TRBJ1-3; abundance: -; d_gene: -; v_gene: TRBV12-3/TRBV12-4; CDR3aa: CASTVVAGNTIYF; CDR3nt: TGTGCCAGCACCGTGGTAGCCGGAAACACCATATATTTT
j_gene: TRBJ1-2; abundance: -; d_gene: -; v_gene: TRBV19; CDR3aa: CASSKSRSSFYGYTF; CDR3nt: TGTGCCAGTAGTAAATCCCGGAGCTCCTTCTATGGCTACACCTTC
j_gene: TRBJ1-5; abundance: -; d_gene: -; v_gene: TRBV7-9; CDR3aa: CASSLVVGTANQPQHF; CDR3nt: TGTGCCAGCAGCTTAGTTGTAGGCACAGCCAATCAGCCCCAGCATTTT